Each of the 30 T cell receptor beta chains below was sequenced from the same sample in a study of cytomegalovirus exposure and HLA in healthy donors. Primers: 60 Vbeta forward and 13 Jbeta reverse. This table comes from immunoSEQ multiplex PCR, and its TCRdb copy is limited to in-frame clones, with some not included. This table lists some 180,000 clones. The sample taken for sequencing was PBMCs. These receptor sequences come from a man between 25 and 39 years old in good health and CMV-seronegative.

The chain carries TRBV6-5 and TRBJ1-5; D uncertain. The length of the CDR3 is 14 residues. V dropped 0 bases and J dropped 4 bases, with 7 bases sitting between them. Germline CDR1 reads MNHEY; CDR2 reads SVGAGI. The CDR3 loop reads CASSYSGGNQPQHF. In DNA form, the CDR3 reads TGTGCCAGCAGTTACTCGGGAGGGAATCAGCCCCAGCATTTT.

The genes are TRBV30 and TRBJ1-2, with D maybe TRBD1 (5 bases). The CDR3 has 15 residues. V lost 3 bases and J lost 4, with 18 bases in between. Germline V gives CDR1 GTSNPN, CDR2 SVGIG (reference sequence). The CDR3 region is CAWRATVRQFYGYTF. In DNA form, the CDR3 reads TGTGCCTGGAGGGCTACGGTCAGACAGTTCTATGGCTACACCTTC.

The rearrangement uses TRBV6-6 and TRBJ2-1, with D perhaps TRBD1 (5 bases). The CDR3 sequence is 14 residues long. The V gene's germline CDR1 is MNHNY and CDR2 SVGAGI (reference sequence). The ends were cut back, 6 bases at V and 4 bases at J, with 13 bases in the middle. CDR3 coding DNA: TGTGCCAGCAGCGACAGCCAAATATACAATGAGCAGTTCTTC. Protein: CASSDSQIYNEQFF.

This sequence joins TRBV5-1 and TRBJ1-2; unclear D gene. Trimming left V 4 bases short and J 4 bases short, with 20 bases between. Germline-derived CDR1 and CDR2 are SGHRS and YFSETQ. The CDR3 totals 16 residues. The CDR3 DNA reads TGCGCCAGCAGCCTGTCAGGACTTACAAAAATCTATGGCTACACCTTC. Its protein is CASSLSGLTKIYGYTF.

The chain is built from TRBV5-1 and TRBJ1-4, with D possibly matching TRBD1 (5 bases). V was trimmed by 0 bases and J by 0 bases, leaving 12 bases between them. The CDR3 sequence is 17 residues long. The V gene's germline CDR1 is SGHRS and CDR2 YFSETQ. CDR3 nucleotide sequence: TGCGCCAGCAGCTTGGGGGGGGAGTCTGCAACTAATGAAAAACTGTTTTTT. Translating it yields CASSLGGESATNEKLFF.

DNA of the CDR3: TGCGCCAGCAGCTTCGCGGGACGGGAAAAACTGTTTTTT. Translated, it gives CASSFAGREKLFF. The chain carries TRBV5-1 and TRBJ1-4; TRBD1 is a possible D gene (5 bases). Germline assignment: CDR1 SGHRS and CDR2 YFSETQ. The V end lost 2 bases, the J end lost 8 bases, and 10 bases lay between the germline ends. The CDR3 length is 13 residues. The whole variable domain, filled in from reference TRBV5-1 and TRBJ1-4, reads KAGVTQTPRYLIKTRGQQVTLSCSPISGHRSVSWYQQTPGQGLQFLFEYFSETQRNKGNFPGRFSGRQFSNSRSEMNVSTLELGDSALYLCASSFAGREKLFFGSGTQLSVL.

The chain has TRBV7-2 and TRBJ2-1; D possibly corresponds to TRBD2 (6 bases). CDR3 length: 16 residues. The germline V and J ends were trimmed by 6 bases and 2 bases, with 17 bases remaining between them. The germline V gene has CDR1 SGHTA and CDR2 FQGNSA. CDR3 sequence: CASSLSPGLTYNEQFF. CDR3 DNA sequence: TGTGCCAGCAGTTTGAGCCCGGGACTTACCTACAATGAGCAGTTCTTC.

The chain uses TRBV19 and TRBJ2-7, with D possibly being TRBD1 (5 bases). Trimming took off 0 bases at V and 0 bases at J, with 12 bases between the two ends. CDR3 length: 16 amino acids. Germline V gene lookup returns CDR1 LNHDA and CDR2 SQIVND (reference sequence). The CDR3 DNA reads TGTGCCAGTAGTATAGACTGGGGCGGTACCTCCTACGAGCAGTACTTC. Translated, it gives CASSIDWGGTSYEQYF.

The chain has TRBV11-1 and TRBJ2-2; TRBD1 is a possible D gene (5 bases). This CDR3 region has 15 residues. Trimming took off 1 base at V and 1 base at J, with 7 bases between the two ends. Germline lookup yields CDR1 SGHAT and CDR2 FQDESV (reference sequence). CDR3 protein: CASSLGGGNTGELFF. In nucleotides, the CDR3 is TGTGCCAGCAGCTTAGGGGGCGGGAACACCGGGGAGCTGTTTTTT.

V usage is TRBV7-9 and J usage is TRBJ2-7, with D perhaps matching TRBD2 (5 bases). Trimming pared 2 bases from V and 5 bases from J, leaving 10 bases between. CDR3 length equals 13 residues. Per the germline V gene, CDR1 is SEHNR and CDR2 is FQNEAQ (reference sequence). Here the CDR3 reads CASSLLVGDEQYF. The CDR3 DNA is TGTGCCAGCAGCTTATTGGTCGGGGACGAGCAGTACTTC. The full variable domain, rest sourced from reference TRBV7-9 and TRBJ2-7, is DTGVSQNPRHKITKRGQNVTFRCDPISEHNRLYWYRQTLGQGPEFLTYFQNEAQLEKSRLLSDRFSAERPKGSFSTLEIQRTEQGDSAMYLCASSLLVGDEQYFGPGTRLTVT.

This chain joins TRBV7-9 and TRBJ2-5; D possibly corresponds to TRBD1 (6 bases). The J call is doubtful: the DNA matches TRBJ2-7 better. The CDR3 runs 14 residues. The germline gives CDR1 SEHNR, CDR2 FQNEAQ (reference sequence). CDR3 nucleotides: TGTGCCAGCAGCTTAGACAGGGTGGTAAACGAGCAGTACTTC. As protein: CASSLDRVVNEQYF.

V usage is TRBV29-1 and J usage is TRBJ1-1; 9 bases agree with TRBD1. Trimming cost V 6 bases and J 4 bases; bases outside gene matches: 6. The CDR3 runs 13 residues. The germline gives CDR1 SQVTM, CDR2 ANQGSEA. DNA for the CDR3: TGCAGCGTCTTTAGGGACAGGGTCACTGAAGCTTTCTTT. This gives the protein CSVFRDRVTEAFF.

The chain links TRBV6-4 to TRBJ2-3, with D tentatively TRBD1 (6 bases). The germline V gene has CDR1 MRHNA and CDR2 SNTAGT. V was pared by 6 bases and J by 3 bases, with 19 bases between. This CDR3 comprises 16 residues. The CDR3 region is CASRDTGWGGTDTQYF. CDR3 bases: TGTGCCAGCAGAGATACAGGGTGGGGCGGAACAGATACGCAGTATTTT.

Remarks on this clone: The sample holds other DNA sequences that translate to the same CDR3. The CDR3: CASSQEEGAVVSSYTF. The CDR3 coding sequence is TGTGCCAGCAGCCAAGAGGAGGGGGCGGTAGTCTCTAGCTACACCTTC. The V gene is TRBV4-2, the J gene TRBJ1-2, with 7 bases identical to TRBD1. The germline V gene has CDR1 LGHNA and CDR2 YNFKEQ. Germline trimming cut 0 bases from V and 9 bases from J; bases unmatched to any gene: 13. The CDR3 runs to 16 residues.

The CDR3 sequence: CASSLGLAGVYEQYF. Written as DNA, the CDR3 is TGTGCCAGCAGCTTAGGACTAGCGGGAGTCTACGAGCAGTACTTC. The chain joins TRBV7-3 to TRBJ2-7; TRBD2 agrees at 13 bases. V shed 2 bases, J shed 3 bases, and the junction held 1 base outside the gene matches. Per the germline V gene, CDR1 is SGHTA and CDR2 is FQGTGA. This CDR3 has 15 residues.

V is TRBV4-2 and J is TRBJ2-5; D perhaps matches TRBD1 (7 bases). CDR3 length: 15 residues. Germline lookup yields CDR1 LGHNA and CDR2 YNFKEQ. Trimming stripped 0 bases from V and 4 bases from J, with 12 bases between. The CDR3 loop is CASSQDYQGGETQYF. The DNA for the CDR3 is TGTGCCAGCAGCCAAGATTACCAGGGGGGAGAGACCCAGTACTTC.

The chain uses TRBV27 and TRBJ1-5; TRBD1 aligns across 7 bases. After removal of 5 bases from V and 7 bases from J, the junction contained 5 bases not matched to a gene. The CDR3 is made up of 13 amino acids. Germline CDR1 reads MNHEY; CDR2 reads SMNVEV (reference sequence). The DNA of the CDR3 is TGTGCCAGCAGTCCTCAGGGGGACCAGCCCCAGCATTTT. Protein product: CASSPQGDQPQHF.

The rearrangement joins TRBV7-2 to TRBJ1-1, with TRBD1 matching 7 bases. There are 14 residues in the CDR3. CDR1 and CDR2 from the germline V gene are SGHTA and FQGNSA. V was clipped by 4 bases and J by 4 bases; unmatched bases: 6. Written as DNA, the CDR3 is TGTGCCAGCAGCTCCCTCACAGGGGTCACTGAAGCTTTCTTT. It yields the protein CASSSLTGVTEAFF. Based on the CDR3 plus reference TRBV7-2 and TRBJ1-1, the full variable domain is GAGVSQSPSNKVTEKGKDVELRCDPISGHTALYWYRQSLGQGLEFLIYFQGNSAPDKSGLPSDRFSAERTGGSVSTLTIQRTQQEDSAVYLCASSSLTGVTEAFFGQGTRLTVV.

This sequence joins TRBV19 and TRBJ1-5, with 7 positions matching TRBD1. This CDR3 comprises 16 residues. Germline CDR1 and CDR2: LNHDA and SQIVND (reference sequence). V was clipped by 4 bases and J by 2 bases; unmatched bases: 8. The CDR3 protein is CASSTDRVGGNQPQHF. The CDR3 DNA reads TGTGCCAGTAGTACCGACAGGGTCGGCGGCAATCAGCCCCAGCATTTT.

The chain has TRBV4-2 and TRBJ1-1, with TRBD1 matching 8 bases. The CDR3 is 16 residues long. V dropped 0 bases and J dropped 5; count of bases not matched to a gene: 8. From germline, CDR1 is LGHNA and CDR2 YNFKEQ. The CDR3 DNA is TGTGCCAGCAGCCAAGATTTTTTTCAGGGGGCAACTGAAGCTTTCTTT. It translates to CASSQDFFQGATEAFF.

Here the CDR3 reads CASSLLPGQGDEQYF. CDR3 sequence (DNA): TGTGCCAGCAGCTTGCTTCCGGGACAGGGCGACGAGCAGTACTTC. The genes are TRBV7-9 and TRBJ2-5; TRBD1 matches 9 bases. The J call may not be correct, given that the DNA end is closer to TRBJ2-7. CDR1 and CDR2 from the germline V gene are SEHNR and FQNEAQ (reference sequence). The CDR3 contains 15 residues.

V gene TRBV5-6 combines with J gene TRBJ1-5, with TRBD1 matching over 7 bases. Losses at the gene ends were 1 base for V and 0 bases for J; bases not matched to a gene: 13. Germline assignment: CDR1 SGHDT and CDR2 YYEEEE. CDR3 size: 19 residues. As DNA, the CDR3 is TGTGCCAGCAGCTTGAGTGCGGGCAGGGGGTTCTCTAGCAATCAGCCCCAGCATTTT. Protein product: CASSLSAGRGFSSNQPQHF.

DNA of the CDR3: TGTGCCAGCAGTTACGACGGGACTCGAGCCTACGAGCAGTACTTC. Translation gives CASSYDGTRAYEQYF. The V call is TRBV6-5, the J call TRBJ2-7; D is possibly TRBD2 (6 bases). This CDR3 is 15 amino acids long. Germline V gives CDR1 MNHEY, CDR2 SVGAGI. Trimming pared 2 bases from V and 2 bases from J, leaving 13 bases between.

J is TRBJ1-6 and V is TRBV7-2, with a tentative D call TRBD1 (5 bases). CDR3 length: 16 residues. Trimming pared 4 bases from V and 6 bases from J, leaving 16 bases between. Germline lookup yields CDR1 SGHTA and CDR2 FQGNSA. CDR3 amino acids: CASSSSKGSSNSPLHF. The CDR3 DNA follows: TGTGCCAGCAGCTCCTCCAAGGGGTCGTCTAATTCACCCCTCCACTTT.

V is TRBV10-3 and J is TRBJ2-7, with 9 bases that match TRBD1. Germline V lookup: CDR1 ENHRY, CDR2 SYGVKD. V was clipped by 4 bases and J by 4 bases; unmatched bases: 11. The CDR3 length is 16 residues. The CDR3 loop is CAISGPSRDRDYEQYF. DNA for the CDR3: TGTGCCATCAGTGGGCCTTCCAGGGACAGGGATTACGAGCAGTACTTC.

The CDR3 spells CASSLASGSTDTQYF. The CDR3 region has the DNA TGTGCCAGCAGCTTGGCTAGCGGGAGCACAGATACGCAGTATTTT. V is TRBV7-2 and J is TRBJ2-3, with 8 bases lining up with TRBD2. Germline trimming cut 3 bases from V and 0 bases from J; bases unmatched to any gene: 2. This CDR3 spans 15 amino acids. Per germline, CDR1 SGHTA and CDR2 FQGNSA.

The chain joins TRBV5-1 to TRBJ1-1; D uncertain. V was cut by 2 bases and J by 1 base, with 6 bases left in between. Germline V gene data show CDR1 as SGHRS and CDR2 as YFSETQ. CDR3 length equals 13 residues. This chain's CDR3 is CASSLLGNTEAFF. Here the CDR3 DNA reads TGCGCCAGCAGCTTACTAGGGAACACTGAAGCTTTCTTT.

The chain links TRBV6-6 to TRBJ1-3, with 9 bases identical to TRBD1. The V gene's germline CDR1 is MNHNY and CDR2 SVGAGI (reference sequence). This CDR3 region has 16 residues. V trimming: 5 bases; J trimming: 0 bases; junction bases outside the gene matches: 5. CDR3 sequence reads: CASSTQGASSGNTIYF. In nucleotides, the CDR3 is TGTGCCAGCAGTACACAGGGGGCAAGCTCTGGAAACACCATATATTTT.

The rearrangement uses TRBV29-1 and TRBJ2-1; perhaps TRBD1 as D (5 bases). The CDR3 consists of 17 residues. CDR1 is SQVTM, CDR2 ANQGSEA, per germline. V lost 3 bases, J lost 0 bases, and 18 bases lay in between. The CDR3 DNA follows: TGCAGCGTTGAGGGCAGGGCCCATCAAATCTCCTACAATGAGCAGTTCTTC. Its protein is CSVEGRAHQISYNEQFF.

CDR3 amino acids: CASSRRTGDRGTEAFF. CDR3 DNA sequence: TGTGCCAGCTCACGGCGGACAGGGGATCGGGGCACTGAAGCTTTCTTT. V and J are TRBV18 and TRBJ1-1; 9 bases align to TRBD1. Looked up from germline, CDR1 is KGHSH and CDR2 is LQKENI. V shed 4 bases, J shed 4 bases, and the junction held 10 bases outside the gene matches. The length of the CDR3 is 16 residues. The variable domain in full, with the rest retrieved from reference TRBV18 and TRBJ1-1, is NAGVMQNPRHLVRRRGQEARLRCSPMKGHSHVYWYRQLPEEGLKFMVYLQKENIIDESGMPKERFSAEFPKEGPSILRIQQVVRGDSAAYFCASSRRTGDRGTEAFFGQGTRLTVV.